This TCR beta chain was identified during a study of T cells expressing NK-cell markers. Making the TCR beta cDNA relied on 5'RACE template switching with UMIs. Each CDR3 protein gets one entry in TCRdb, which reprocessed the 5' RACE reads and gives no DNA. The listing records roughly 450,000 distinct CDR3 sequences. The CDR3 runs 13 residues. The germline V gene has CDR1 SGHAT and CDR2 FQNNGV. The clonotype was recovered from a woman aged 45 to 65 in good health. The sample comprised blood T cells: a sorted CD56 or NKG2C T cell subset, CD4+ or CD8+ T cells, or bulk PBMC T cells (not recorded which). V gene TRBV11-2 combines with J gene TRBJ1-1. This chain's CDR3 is CASSQVGRTEAFF. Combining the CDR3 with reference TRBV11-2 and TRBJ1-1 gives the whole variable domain EAGVAQSPRYKIIEKRQSVAFWCNPISGHATLYWYQQILGQGPKLLIQFQNNGVVDDSQLPKDRFSAERLKGVDSTLKIQPAKLEDSAVYLCASSQVGRTEAFFGQGTRLTVV.